The 23 T cell receptor beta chains presented below share a single source sample, sequenced in a study of CD8 T cells in Susac syndrome. Random-hexamer reverse transcription was applied to roughly 0.5 to 1 ug RNA. TCRdb ran MiXCR on the immunoSEQ multiplex PCR reads and lists one entry per CDR3 protein. The sample comprises about 280,000 distinct CDR3 sequences, around 83% of which are singletons, and over 0.09% rests with the top ten. The sequencing sample was made of CD8+ T cells from PBMCs. The receptors were gathered from a human donor with multiple sclerosis.

In its sample, this clonotype was seen once. The J gene is TRBJ1-2, the V gene TRBV7-9; TRBD1 is a possible D gene (6 bases). The CDR3 is made up of 17 amino acids. Germline assignment: CDR1 SEHNR and CDR2 FQNEAQ (reference sequence). V was pared by 0 bases and J by 6 bases, with 20 bases between. Here the CDR3 reads CASSLAMTNRVGDGYTF. The CDR3 bases are TGTGCCAGCAGCTTAGCGATGACGAACAGGGTTGGGGATGGCTACACCTTC.

The chain employs TRBV12-5 and TRBJ2-6, with a weak D call TRBD1 (5 bases). Germline-derived CDR1 and CDR2 are LGHNT and FRNRAP. The CDR3 has 17 amino acids. V shed 5 bases and J shed 5 bases, with 19 bases lying between them. The CDR3 nucleotides read TGTGCTAGTGGTCTCATAGCAGGACAAAGTCGGGCCAACGTCCTGACTTTC. Translated, it gives CASGLIAGQSRANVLTF.

The V and J genes are TRBV28 and TRBJ2-4; TRBD2 aligns across 8 bases. J lost 7 bases, V lost 7 bases, and 9 bases had no gene match. This CDR3 has 14 amino acids. CDR1 and CDR2 (germline): MDHEN, SYDVKM. CDR3 region: CASTREGHENIQYF. Written as DNA, the CDR3 is TGTGCCAGCACTCGGGAGGGCCATGAGAACATTCAGTACTTC.

The rearrangement joins TRBV5-5 to TRBJ2-5; TRBD1 agrees at 7 bases. V was pared by 4 bases and J by 5 bases, with 11 bases of the junction left unmatched. Germline lookup yields CDR1 SGHKS and CDR2 YYEKEE (reference sequence). This CDR3 spans 15 amino acids. The CDR3: CASSRYLQGLETQYF. The CDR3 bases are TGTGCCAGCAGCAGATACTTACAGGGGTTGGAGACCCAGTACTTC.

The chain is built from TRBV28 and TRBJ2-7, with 9 bases that match TRBD1. V shed 6 bases and J 6 bases; nucleotides not matched to a gene: 6. The germline CDR1 and CDR2 sequences are MDHEN and SYDVKM. The CDR3 extends over 13 amino acids. CDR3 nucleotide sequence: TGTGCCAGCAGCGGAAACAGGGGGCCCGAGCAGTACTTC. Its translation: CASSGNRGPEQYF.

The chain links TRBV12-3 or TRBV12-4 to TRBJ1-5; no reliable D call. CDR3 length equals 13 residues. The V end was cut by 5 bases, the J end by 4 bases, with 9 bases between. CDR3 bases: TGTGCCAGCAGTCCCTATCTTAATCAGCCCCAGCATTTT. Residues: CASSPYLNQPQHF.

This clonotype was seen a few times. V usage is TRBV28 and J usage is TRBJ2-1, with 7 bases fitting TRBD1. CDR3 size: 16 residues. The germline gives CDR1 MDHEN, CDR2 SYDVKM. V shed 5 bases, J shed 4 bases, and the junction held 11 bases outside the gene matches. The CDR3 loop reads CASSNPTGQKYNEQFF. The CDR3 DNA reads as TGTGCCAGCAGTAATCCTACGGGACAGAAATACAATGAGCAGTTCTTC.

V gene TRBV2 combines with J gene TRBJ2-1, with 7 bases matching TRBD2. With 8 bases clipped from V and 5 bases from J, the junction kept 12 bases outside the gene matches. The CDR3 totals 15 residues. CDR1 and CDR2 (germline): SNHLY, FYNNEI. The chain's CDR3 is CASLPKLAYHNEQFF. In nucleotides, the CDR3 is TGTGCCAGCCTCCCAAAACTAGCGTACCACAATGAGCAGTTCTTC.

The genes are TRBV15 and TRBJ2-7; a weak D match, TRBD2 (6 bases). CDR3 size: 15 residues. Trimming took 3 bases from V and 6 from J, leaving 18 bases between them. Germline V gene lookup returns CDR1 LNHNV and CDR2 YYDKDF (reference sequence). The CDR3 DNA sequence: TGTGCCACCAGCAGTACCCCCCCGGGAGCCGGCGAGCAGTACTTC. Amino acids: CATSSTPPGAGEQYF.

The chain carries TRBV28 and TRBJ2-5; TRBD2 is a possible D gene (5 bases). CDR1 is MDHEN, CDR2 SYDVKM, per germline. There are 14 residues in the CDR3. With 5 bases removed from V and 3 bases from J, the gap between germline ends came to 13 bases. The CDR3 is CASSPRTGKETQYF. The CDR3 DNA reads TGTGCCAGCAGTCCGCGGACTGGAAAAGAGACCCAGTACTTC.

This chain links TRBV5-6 with TRBJ2-1, with D perhaps TRBD2 (5 bases). Germline CDR1 reads SGHDT; CDR2 reads YYEEEE. This CDR3 spans 13 amino acids. V was pared by 0 bases and J by 8 bases, with 9 bases between. The CDR3: CASSLARRDEQFF. CDR3 DNA: TGTGCCAGCAGCTTGGCCAGGCGGGATGAGCAGTTCTTC. The entire variable domain, with the rest obtained from reference TRBV5-6 and TRBJ2-1, is as follows: DAGVTQSPTHLIKTRGQQVTLRCSPKSGHDTVSWYQQALGQGPQFIFQYYEEEERQRGNFPDRFSGHQFPNYSSELNVNALLLGDSALYLCASSLARRDEQFFGPGTRLTVL.

The chain combines TRBV5-1 with TRBJ2-1; possible D gene TRBD2, 6 bases. There are 15 residues in the CDR3. The germline V gene encodes CDR1 SGHRS and CDR2 YFSETQ. V was trimmed by 4 bases and J by 2 bases, leaving 13 bases between them. CDR3 DNA sequence: TGCGCCAGCAGCGGCGGGGAGGTGACCTACAATGAGCAGTTCTTC. Protein sequence: CASSGGEVTYNEQFF.

In DNA form, the CDR3 reads TGTGCCAGCTCCGACAATTCGGGACAGCGAACAGAGACCCAGTACTTC. It is translated as CASSDNSGQRTETQYF. This chain uses TRBV18 with TRBJ2-5, with 7 bases matching TRBD1. This CDR3 region has 16 residues. After removal of 6 bases from V and 4 bases from J, the junction contained 14 bases not matched to a gene. Germline CDR1 is KGHSH and CDR2 is LQKENI. Filled out from reference TRBV18 and TRBJ2-5, the complete variable domain reads NAGVMQNPRHLVRRRGQEARLRCSPMKGHSHVYWYRQLPEEGLKFMVYLQKENIIDESGMPKERFSAEFPKEGPSILRIQQVVRGDSAAYFCASSDNSGQRTETQYFGPGTRLLVL.

The V and J genes are TRBV25-1 and TRBJ2-1; D may be TRBD2 (5 bases). Germline assignment: CDR1 MGHDK and CDR2 SYGVNS. Between the trimmed V and J ends, which lost 0 bases and 8 bases, there was a span of 11 bases. The CDR3 spans 14 residues. The CDR3: CASSEYREGHEQFF. In nucleotides, the CDR3 is TGTGCCAGCAGTGAATACCGAGAGGGCCATGAGCAGTTCTTC.

This chain joins TRBV20-1 and TRBJ2-7; D remains unclear. Germline loops: CDR1 DFQATT, CDR2 SNEGSKA (reference sequence). V shed 0 bases and J shed 6 bases, with 18 bases lying between them. The CDR3 extends over 15 amino acids. The DNA of the CDR3 is TGCAGTGCTAGAGATCGAGAAGGACCCCGACTCGAGCAGTACTTC. Protein sequence: CSARDREGPRLEQYF.

This chain uses TRBV28 with TRBJ2-3; D unresolved. The CDR3 is made up of 14 amino acids. V lost 1 base and J 0 bases, leaving 5 bases between the germline ends. Germline CDR1 is MDHEN and CDR2 is SYDVKM. The DNA for the CDR3 is TGTGCCAGCAGTTTATCCCAGAGCACAGATACGCAGTATTTT. It yields the protein CASSLSQSTDTQYF.

The chain has TRBV4-2 and TRBJ2-6; D gene ambiguous. Between the trimmed V and J ends, which lost 0 bases and 3 bases, there was a span of 0 bases. Germline lookup yields CDR1 LGHNA and CDR2 YNFKEQ. The CDR3 consists of 13 residues. In DNA, the CDR3 is TGTGCCAGCAGCCAAGATGGGGCCAACGTCCTGACTTTC. Encoded protein: CASSQDGANVLTF.

Regarding this clonotype: A read error may account for a junction end that differs from germline. The rearrangement links TRBV30 to TRBJ1-1; D is unclear. Germline assignment: CDR1 GTSNPN and CDR2 SVGIG (reference sequence). The CDR3 totals 11 residues. The CDR3 bases are TGCATGATAGGGTTGATCACTGAAGCTTTCTTT. This translates into CMIGLITEAFF.

The V gene is TRBV28, the J gene TRBJ2-1; TRBD2 matches 8 bases. Trimming cost V 4 bases and J 7 bases; bases outside gene matches: 12. CDR3 size: 16 residues. Germline CDR1 is MDHEN and CDR2 is SYDVKM. The CDR3: CASSSPLGGTRNEQFF. CDR3 DNA: TGTGCCAGCAGTTCCCCACTAGGGGGGACTAGGAATGAGCAGTTCTTC.

The chain employs TRBV27 and TRBJ1-2; perhaps TRBD1 as D (6 bases). The CDR3 extends over 15 amino acids. V lost 7 bases, J lost 0 bases, and 15 bases lay in between. CDR1 is MNHEY, CDR2 SMNVEV, per germline (reference sequence). The CDR3 here is CASTLEGGANYGYTF. CDR3 in DNA: TGTGCCAGCACCCTTGAGGGGGGGGCTAACTATGGCTACACCTTC.

The gene calls are TRBV9 and TRBJ2-3; 11 bases map to TRBD2. Losses at the gene ends were 0 bases for V and 2 bases for J; bases not matched to a gene: 2. The length of the CDR3 is 16 residues. The germline V gene encodes CDR1 SGDLS and CDR2 YYNGEE. As DNA, the CDR3 is TGTGCCAGCAGCGTAGGACTAGCGGGAATCACAGATACGCAGTATTTT. Residues: CASSVGLAGITDTQYF.

This clonotype was seen a single time. The chain has TRBV7-3 and TRBJ2-3; 10 nucleotides agree with TRBD1. This CDR3 comprises 17 residues. V trimming: 0 bases; J trimming: 6 bases; junction bases outside the gene matches: 9. Germline lookup yields CDR1 SGHTA and CDR2 FQGTGA. CDR3 DNA: TGTGCCAGCAGCTTAACGTTTCGGGACAGGGGTTCGGATACGCAGTATTTT. Its translation is CASSLTFRDRGSDTQYF. Drawing the rest from reference TRBV7-3 and TRBJ2-3, the complete variable domain is GAGVSQTPSNKVTEKGKYVELRCDPISGHTALYWYRQSLGQGPEFLIYFQGTGAADDSGLPNDRFFAVRPEGSVSTLKIQRTERGDSAVYLCASSLTFRDRGSDTQYFGPGTRLTVL.

V and J are TRBV3-1 and TRBJ2-7; 8 positions agree with TRBD1. Losses at the gene ends were 3 bases for V and 3 bases for J; bases not matched to a gene: 1. This CDR3 has 13 residues. CDR1 is LGHDT and CDR2 is YNNKEL in the germline V gene (reference sequence). The CDR3 protein is CASSQTGDYEQYF. The CDR3 nucleotides read TGTGCCAGCAGCCAGACAGGGGACTACGAGCAGTACTTC.